This T cell receptor beta chain was recorded in a study of CD8 T cells in Susac syndrome. Study details: Among sequenced Susac syndrome patients, about six had active disease and under ten were in remission.

For this clonotype: The antigen is undetermined.

The authors reverse transcribed roughly 0.5 to 1 ug RNA with random hexamers. TCRdb processed the immunoSEQ multiplex PCR reads anew with MiXCR; each CDR3 protein has one entry. The sample records 75,000 or so distinct CDR3 sequences, 90% to 95% being singletons. Study outcomes and limitations: The authors found around 17 Susac-specific public clones in total CD8+ repertoires and five or six in CD8+ TEMRA repertoires. Regarding the TCR sequencing and HLA analysis, the study admitted that a relatively small number of individuals were involved.

Negative isolation was used for CD8+ and CD4+ T cells and FACS enrichment for TEMRA cells. V was cut by 5 bases and J by 6 bases, with 14 bases left in between. In germline, CDR1 is GTSNPN, CDR2 SVGIG (reference sequence). The CDR3 loop spans 13 amino acids. Material: CD8+ T cells from PBMCs. The TCR was taken from a human donor with Susac syndrome. The V and J genes are TRBV30 and TRBJ1-3, with unresolved D. The chain's CDR3 is CAWAAGNENTIYF. As DNA, the CDR3 is TGTGCCTGGGCAGCGGGCAATGAAAACACCATATATTTT.